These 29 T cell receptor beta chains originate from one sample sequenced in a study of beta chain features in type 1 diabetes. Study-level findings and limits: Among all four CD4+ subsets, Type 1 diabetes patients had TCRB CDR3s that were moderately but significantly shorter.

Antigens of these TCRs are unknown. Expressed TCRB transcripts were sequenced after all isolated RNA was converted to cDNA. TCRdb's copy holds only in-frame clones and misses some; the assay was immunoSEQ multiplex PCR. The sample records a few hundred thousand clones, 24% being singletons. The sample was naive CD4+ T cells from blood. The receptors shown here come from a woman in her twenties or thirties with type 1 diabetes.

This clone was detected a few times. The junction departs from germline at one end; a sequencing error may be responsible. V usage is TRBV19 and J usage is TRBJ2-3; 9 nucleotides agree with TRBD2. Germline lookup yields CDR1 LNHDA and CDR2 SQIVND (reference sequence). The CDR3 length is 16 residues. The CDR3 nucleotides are TGTGCCAGTAGTCTAGATAGCGGGAGTTTAACAGATACGCAGTATTTT. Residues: CASSLDSGSLTDTQYF.

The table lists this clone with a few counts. Here the CDR3 reads CASSGQGVVGYTF. As DNA, the CDR3 is TGCGCCAGCAGCGGACAGGGGGTTGTGGGCTACACCTTC. The V and J genes are TRBV5-1 and TRBJ1-2; TRBD1 aligns across 10 bases. V gave up 4 bases and J gave up 8 bases; unmatched junction bases: 5. The CDR3 is 13 amino acids. The germline gives CDR1 SGHRS, CDR2 YFSETQ.

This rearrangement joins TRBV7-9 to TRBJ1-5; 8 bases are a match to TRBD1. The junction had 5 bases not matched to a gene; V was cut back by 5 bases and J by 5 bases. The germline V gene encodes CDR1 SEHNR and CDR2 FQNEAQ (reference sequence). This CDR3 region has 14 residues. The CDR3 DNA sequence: TGTGCCAGCAGCCGGACAGGGAGAGATCAGCCCCAGCATTTT. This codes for CASSRTGRDQPQHF.

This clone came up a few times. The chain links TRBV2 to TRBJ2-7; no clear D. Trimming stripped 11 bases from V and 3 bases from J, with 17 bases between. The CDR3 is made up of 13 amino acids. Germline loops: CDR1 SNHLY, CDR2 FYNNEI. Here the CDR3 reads CAYTPVLNYEQYF. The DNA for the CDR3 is TGTGCCTACACACCAGTTCTTAACTACGAGCAGTACTTC.

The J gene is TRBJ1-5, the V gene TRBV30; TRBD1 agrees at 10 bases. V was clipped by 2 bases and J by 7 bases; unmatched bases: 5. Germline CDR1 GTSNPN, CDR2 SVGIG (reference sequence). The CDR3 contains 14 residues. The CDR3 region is CAWSTGQGGQPQHF. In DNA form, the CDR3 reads TGTGCCTGGAGTACCGGACAGGGGGGACAGCCCCAGCATTTT.

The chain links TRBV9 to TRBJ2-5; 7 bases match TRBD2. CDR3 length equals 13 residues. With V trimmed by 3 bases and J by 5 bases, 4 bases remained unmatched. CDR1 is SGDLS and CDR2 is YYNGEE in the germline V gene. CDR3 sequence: CASSAGLWETQYF. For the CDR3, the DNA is TGTGCCAGCAGCGCGGGACTATGGGAGACCCAGTACTTC.

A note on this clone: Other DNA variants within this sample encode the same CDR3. CDR3 bases: TGTGCCAGCAGCCAAGATCCCGGGAGCTCCTACAATGAGCAGTTCTTC. Encoded protein: CASSQDPGSSYNEQFF. This sequence joins TRBV14 and TRBJ2-1; D is possibly TRBD2 (6 bases). CDR3 length: 16 amino acids. With 0 bases removed from V and 0 bases from J, the gap between germline ends came to 9 bases. Germline CDR1 SGHDN, CDR2 FVKESK.

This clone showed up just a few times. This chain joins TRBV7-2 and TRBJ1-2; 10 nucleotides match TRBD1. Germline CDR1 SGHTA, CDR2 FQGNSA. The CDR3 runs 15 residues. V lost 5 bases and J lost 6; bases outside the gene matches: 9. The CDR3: CASSPKRDRGNGYTF. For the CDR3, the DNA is TGTGCCAGCAGCCCAAAGAGGGACAGGGGCAATGGCTACACCTTC.

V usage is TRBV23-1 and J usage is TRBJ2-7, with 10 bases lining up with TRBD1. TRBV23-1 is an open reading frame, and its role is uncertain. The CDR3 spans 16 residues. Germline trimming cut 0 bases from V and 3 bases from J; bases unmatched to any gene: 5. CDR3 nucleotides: TGCGCCAGCAGTCAATCGCCGGGACAGGGGTACTACGAGCAGTACTTC. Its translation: CASSQSPGQGYYEQYF.

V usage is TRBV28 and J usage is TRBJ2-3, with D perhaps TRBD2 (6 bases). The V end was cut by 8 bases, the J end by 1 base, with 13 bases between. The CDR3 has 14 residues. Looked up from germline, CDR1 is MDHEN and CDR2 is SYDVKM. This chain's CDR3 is CASGGTQRTDTQYF. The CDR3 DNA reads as TGTGCCAGCGGGGGGACCCAGCGCACAGATACGCAGTATTTT. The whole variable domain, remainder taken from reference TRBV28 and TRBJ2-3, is DVKVTQSSRYLVKRTGEKVFLECVQDMDHENMFWYRQDPGLGLRLIYFSYDVKMKEKGDIPEGYSVSREKKERFSLILESASTNQTSMYLCASGGTQRTDTQYFGPGTRLTVL.

CDR3 region: CASSSRGSYEQYF. CDR3 DNA sequence: TGTGCCAGCAGCTCCAGGGGCTCCTACGAGCAGTACTTC. The chain uses TRBV7-9 and TRBJ2-7, with D perhaps TRBD1 (6 bases). The germline V gene has CDR1 SEHNR and CDR2 FQNEAQ (reference sequence). V lost 4 bases to trimming and J lost 0 bases, with 7 bases between them. The CDR3 is 13 residues long.

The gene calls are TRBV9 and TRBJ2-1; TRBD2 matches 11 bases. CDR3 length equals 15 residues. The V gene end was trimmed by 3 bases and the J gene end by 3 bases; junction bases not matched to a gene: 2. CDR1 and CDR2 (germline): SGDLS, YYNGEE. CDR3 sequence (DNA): TGTGCCAGCAGCGATAGCGGGAGGGTCTACAATGAGCAGTTCTTC. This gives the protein CASSDSGRVYNEQFF.

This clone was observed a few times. CDR3 amino acids: CASSPYATGSYEQYF. DNA for the CDR3: TGTGCCAGCAGTCCCTATGCGACGGGCTCCTACGAGCAGTACTTC. The genes are TRBV28 and TRBJ2-7; D unresolved. The ends were cut back, 5 bases at V and 0 bases at J, with 14 bases in the middle. Per the germline V gene, CDR1 is MDHEN and CDR2 is SYDVKM. The CDR3 contains 15 residues. Filled out from reference TRBV28 and TRBJ2-7, the complete variable domain reads DVKVTQSSRYLVKRTGEKVFLECVQDMDHENMFWYRQDPGLGLRLIYFSYDVKMKEKGDIPEGYSVSREKKERFSLILESASTNQTSMYLCASSPYATGSYEQYFGPGTRLTVT.

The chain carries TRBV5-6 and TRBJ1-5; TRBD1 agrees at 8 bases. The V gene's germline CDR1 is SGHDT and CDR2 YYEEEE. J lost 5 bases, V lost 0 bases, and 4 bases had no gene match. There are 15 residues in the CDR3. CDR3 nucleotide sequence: TGTGCCAGCAGCTTGGGACAGGGGAACCATCAGCCCCAGCATTTT. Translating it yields CASSLGQGNHQPQHF. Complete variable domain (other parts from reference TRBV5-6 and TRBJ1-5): DAGVTQSPTHLIKTRGQQVTLRCSPKSGHDTVSWYQQALGQGPQFIFQYYEEEERQRGNFPDRFSGHQFPNYSSELNVNALLLGDSALYLCASSLGQGNHQPQHFGDGTRLSIL.

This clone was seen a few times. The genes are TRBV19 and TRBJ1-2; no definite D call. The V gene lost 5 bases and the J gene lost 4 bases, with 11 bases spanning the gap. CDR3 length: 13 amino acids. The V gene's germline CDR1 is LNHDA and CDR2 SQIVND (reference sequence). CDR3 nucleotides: TGTGCCAGTAGTCCGACTCGGTCCTATGGCTACACCTTC. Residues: CASSPTRSYGYTF.

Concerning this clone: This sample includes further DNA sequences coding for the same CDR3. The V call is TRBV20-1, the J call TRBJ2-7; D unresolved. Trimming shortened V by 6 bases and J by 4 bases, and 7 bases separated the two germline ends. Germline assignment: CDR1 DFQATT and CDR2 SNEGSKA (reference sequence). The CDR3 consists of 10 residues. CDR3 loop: CSAGSYEQYF. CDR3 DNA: TGCAGTGCCGGGTCTTACGAGCAGTACTTC.

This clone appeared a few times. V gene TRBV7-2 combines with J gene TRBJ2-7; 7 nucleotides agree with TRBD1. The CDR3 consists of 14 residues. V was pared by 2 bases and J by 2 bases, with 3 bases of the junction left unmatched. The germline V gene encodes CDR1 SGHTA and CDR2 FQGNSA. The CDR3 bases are TGTGCCAGCAGCTTAACAGGGGCGGCCTACGAGCAGTACTTC. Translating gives CASSLTGAAYEQYF.

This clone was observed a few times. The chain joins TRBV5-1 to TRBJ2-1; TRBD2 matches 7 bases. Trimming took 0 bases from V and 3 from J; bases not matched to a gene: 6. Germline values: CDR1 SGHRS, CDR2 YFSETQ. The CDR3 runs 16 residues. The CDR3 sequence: CASSLGASGNYNEQFF. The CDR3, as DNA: TGCGCCAGCAGCTTGGGCGCTAGCGGAAACTACAATGAGCAGTTCTTC.

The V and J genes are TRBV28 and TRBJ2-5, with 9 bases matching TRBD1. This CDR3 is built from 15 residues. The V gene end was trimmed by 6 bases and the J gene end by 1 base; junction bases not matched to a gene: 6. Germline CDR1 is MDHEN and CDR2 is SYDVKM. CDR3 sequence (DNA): TGTGCCAGCAGAATGACAGGGGGGATCCAAGAGACCCAGTACTTC. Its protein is CASRMTGGIQETQYF.

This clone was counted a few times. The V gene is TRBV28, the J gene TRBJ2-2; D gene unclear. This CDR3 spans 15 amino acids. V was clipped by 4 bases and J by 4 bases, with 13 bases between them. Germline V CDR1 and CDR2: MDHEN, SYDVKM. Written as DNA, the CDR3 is TGTGCCAGCAGTTGGTCCACCGGTGGCACCGGGGAGCTGTTTTTT. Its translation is CASSWSTGGTGELFF.

CDR3 sequence reads: CASSLAVGANVLTF. Here the CDR3 DNA reads TGCGCCAGCAGCTTGGCGGTAGGGGCCAACGTCCTGACTTTC. The rearrangement uses TRBV5-1 and TRBJ2-6; no definite D call. Germline lookup yields CDR1 SGHRS and CDR2 YFSETQ. The CDR3 has 14 amino acids. Trimming removed 0 bases from V and 4 bases from J, with 5 bases in between.

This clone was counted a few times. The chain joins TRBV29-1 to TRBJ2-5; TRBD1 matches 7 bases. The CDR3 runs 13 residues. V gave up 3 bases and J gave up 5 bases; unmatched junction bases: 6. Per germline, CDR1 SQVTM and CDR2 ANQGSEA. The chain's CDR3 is CSVDADRRETQYF. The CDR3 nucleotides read TGCAGCGTTGACGCGGACAGGAGGGAGACCCAGTACTTC.

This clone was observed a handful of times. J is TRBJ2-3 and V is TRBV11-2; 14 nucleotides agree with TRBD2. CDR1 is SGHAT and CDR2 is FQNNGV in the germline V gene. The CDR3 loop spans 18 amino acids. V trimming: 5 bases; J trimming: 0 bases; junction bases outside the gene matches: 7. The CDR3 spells CASSVGLAGGSSTDTQYF. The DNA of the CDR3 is TGTGCCAGCAGCGTCGGACTAGCGGGAGGCTCTAGCACAGATACGCAGTATTTT. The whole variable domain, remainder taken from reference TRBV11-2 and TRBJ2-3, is EAGVAQSPRYKIIEKRQSVAFWCNPISGHATLYWYQQILGQGPKLLIQFQNNGVVDDSQLPKDRFSAERLKGVDSTLKIQPAKLEDSAVYLCASSVGLAGGSSTDTQYFGPGTRLTVL.

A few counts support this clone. The CDR3 loop reads CASSTPGTATNEKLFF. For the CDR3, the DNA is TGTGCCAGCAGCACCCCGGGGACAGCAACTAATGAAAAACTGTTTTTT. The gene calls are TRBV5-6 and TRBJ1-4; TRBD1 aligns across 7 bases. The length of the CDR3 is 16 residues. The V segment lost 4 bases and the J segment 0 bases; nucleotides outside the gene matches: 6. Germline lookup yields CDR1 SGHDT and CDR2 YYEEEE.

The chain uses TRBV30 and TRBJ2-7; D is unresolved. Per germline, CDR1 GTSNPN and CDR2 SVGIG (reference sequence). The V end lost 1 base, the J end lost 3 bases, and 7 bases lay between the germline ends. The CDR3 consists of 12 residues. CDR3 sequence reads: CAWSGSGYEQYF. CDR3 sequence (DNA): TGTGCCTGGAGTGGGAGTGGCTACGAGCAGTACTTC.

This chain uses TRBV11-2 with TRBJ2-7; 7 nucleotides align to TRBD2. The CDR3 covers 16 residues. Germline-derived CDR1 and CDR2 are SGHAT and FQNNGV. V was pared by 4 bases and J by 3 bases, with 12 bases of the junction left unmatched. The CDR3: CASSSRLAGEDYEQYF. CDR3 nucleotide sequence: TGTGCCAGCAGCTCGCGACTAGCCGGAGAAGACTACGAGCAGTACTTC.

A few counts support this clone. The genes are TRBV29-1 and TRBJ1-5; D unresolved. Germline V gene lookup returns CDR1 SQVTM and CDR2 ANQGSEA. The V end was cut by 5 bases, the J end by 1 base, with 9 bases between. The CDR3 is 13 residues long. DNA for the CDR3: TGCAGCGTTCTAGGAGGCAGCAATCAGCCCCAGCATTTT. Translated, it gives CSVLGGSNQPQHF.

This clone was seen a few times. CDR3 sequence reads: CSVGNSYRAFF. CDR3 sequence (DNA): TGCAGCGTCGGTAACAGCTATAGAGCTTTCTTT. The chain recombines TRBV29-1 with TRBJ1-1; no clear D. The germline V gene encodes CDR1 SQVTM and CDR2 ANQGSEA. V gave up 6 bases and J gave up 10 bases, with 15 bases separating them. This CDR3 contains 11 residues.

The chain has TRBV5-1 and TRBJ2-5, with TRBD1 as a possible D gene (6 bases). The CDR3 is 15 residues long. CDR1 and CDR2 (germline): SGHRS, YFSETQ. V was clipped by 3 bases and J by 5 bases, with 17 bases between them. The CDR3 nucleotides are TGCGCCAGCAGCTGGGGGACACCAGGAGCGGAGACCCAGTACTTC. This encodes CASSWGTPGAETQYF.